Sequencing of this T cell receptor (beta chain) was carried out in a study of OX40 agonist ivuxolimab in advanced cancers. The CDR3 has 13 amino acids. CDR1 is LNHDA and CDR2 is SQIVND in the germline V gene (reference sequence). Trimming shortened V by 4 bases and J by 3 bases, and 7 bases separated the two germline ends. The method was immunoSEQ multiplex PCR; TCRdb's version includes in-frame clones alone and lacks a portion of them. The sample yields around 37,000 clones, approximately 80% seen once. The V gene is TRBV19, the J gene TRBJ2-1; D not resolved. The TCR sequence derives from an adult with an advanced solid tumor such as melanoma, head and neck, liver or kidney cancer. Sequenced material: CD4+ or CD8+ T cells sorted from blood, taken in a trial of the OX40 agonist ivuxolimab. CDR3 loop: CASSRLDYNEQFF. In DNA form, the CDR3 reads TGTGCCAGTAGTAGACTCGACTACAATGAGCAGTTCTTC.